The 5 T cell receptor beta chains listed next were all sequenced from one sample in a study of blood T cell repertoires in COVID-19. Assay used: immunoSEQ multiplex PCR; TCRdb lists only in-frame clones, some missing. The repertoire includes approximately 250,000 clones, about 89% of them detected once, and approximately 4.2% sits in the top ten. The sequenced sample was PBMCs or T cells enriched from blood (not recorded which). These receptors originate from a woman in her thirties who had recovered from COVID-19.

The chain employs TRBV30 and TRBJ2-2; the match to TRBD1 covers 9 bases. V was pared by 8 bases and J by 3 bases, with 1 base of the junction left unmatched. This CDR3 has 12 amino acids. Per germline, CDR1 GTSNPN and CDR2 SVGIG (reference sequence). This CDR3 reads CARTGDTGELFF. CDR3 sequence (DNA): TGTGCCCGGACAGGGGACACCGGGGAGCTGTTTTTT.

This chain joins TRBV28 and TRBJ2-5; TRBD1 matches 9 bases. The germline CDR1 and CDR2 sequences are MDHEN and SYDVKM. This CDR3 is built from 15 residues. V dropped 4 bases and J dropped 4; count of bases not matched to a gene: 7. The CDR3 DNA is TGTGCCAGCAGTTACCAGACAGGGGGTATAGAGACCCAGTACTTC. Translating gives CASSYQTGGIETQYF.

The genes are TRBV11-3 and TRBJ2-7, with a possible D match to TRBD2 (5 bases). The V gene's germline CDR1 is SGHNT and CDR2 YENEEA. This CDR3 is built from 12 residues. Trimming shortened V by 5 bases and J by 6 bases, and 11 bases separated the two germline ends. The CDR3: CASSPDGVEQYF. DNA of the CDR3: TGTGCCAGCAGCCCCGACGGGGTCGAGCAGTACTTC.

The chain has TRBV19 and TRBJ1-4; D is possibly TRBD1 (5 bases). The CDR3 is 16 residues long. Germline assignment: CDR1 LNHDA and CDR2 SQIVND (reference sequence). Trimming took 7 bases from V and 5 from J, leaving 20 bases between them. CDR3 in amino acids: CASTSTAGGENEKLFF. As DNA, the CDR3 is TGTGCCAGTACCTCGACGGCAGGAGGGGAAAATGAAAAACTGTTTTTT. Filled out from reference TRBV19 and TRBJ1-4, the complete variable domain reads DGGITQSPKYLFRKEGQNVTLSCEQNLNHDAMYWYRQDPGQGLRLIYYSQIVNDFQKGDIAEGYSVSREKKESFPLTVTSAQKNPTAFYLCASTSTAGGENEKLFFGSGTQLSVL.

This sequence joins TRBV29-1 and TRBJ2-3; tentative D call: TRBD2 (5 bases). The germline gives CDR1 SQVTM, CDR2 ANQGSEA. The ends were cut back, 6 bases at V and 1 base at J, with 8 bases in the middle. CDR3 length: 12 residues. CDR3 in amino acids: CSVPSRTDTQYF. The DNA of the CDR3 is TGCAGCGTCCCTAGCCGCACAGATACGCAGTATTTT.